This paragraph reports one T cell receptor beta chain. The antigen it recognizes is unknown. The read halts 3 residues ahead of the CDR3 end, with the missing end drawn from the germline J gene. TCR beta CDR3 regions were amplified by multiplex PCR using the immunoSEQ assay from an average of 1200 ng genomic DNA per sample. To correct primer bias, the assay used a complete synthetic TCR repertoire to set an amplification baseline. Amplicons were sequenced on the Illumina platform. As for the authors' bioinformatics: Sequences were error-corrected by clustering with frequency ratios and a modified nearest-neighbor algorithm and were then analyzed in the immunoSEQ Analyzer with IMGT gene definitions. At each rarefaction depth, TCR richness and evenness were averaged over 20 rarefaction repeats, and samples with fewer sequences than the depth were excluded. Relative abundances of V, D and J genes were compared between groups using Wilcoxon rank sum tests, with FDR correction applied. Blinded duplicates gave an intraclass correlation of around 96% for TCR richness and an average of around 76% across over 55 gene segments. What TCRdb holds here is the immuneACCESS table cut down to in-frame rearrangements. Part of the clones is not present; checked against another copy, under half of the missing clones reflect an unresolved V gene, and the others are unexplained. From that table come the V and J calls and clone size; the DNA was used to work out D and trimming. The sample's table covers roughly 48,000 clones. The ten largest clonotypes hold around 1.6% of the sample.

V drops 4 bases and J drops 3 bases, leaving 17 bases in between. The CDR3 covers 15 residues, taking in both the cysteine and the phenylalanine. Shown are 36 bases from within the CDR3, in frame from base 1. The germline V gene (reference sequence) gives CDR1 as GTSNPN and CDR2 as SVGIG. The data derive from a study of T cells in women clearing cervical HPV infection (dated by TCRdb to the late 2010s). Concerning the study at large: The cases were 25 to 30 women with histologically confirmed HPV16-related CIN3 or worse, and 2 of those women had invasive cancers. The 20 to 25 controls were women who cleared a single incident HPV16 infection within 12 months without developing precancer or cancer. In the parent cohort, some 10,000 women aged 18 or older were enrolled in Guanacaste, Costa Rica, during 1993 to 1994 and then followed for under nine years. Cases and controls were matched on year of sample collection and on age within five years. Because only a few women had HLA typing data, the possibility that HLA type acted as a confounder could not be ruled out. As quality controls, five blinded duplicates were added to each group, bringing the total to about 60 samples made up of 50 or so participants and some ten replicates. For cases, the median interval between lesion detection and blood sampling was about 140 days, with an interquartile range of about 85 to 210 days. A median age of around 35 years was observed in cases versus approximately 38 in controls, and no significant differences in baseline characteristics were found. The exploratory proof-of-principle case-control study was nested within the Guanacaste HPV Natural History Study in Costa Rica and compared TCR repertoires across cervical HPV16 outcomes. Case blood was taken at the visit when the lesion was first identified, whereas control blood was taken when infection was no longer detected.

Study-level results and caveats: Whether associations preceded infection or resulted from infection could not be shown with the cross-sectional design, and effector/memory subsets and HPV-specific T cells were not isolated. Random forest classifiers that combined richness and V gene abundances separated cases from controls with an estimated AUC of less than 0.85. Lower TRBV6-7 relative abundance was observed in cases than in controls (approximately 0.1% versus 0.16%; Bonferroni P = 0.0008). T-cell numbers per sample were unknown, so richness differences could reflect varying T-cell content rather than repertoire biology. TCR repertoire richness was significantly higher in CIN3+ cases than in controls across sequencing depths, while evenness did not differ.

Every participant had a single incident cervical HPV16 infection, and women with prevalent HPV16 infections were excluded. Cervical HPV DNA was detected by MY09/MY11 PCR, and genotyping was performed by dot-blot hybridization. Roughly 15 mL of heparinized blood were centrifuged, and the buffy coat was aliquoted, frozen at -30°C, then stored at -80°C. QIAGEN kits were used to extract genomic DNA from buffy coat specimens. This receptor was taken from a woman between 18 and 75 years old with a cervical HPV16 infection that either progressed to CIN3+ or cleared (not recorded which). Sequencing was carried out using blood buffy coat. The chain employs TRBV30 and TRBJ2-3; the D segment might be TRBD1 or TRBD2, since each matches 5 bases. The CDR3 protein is CAWTRGVQPTDTQYF. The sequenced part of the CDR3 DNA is TGTGCCTGGACTCGAGGGGTCCAACCGACAGATACG. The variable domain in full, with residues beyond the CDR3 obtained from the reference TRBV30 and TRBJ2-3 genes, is SQTIHQWPATLVQPVGSPLSLECTVEGTSNPNLYWYRQAAGRGLQLLFYSVGIGQISSEVPQNLSASRPQDRQFILSSKKLLLSDSGFYLCAWTRGVQPTDTQYFGPGTRLTVL.